Shown below are 12 T cell receptor beta chains from a single sample sequenced in a study of OX40 agonist ivuxolimab in advanced cancers. TCRdb's copy holds only in-frame clones and misses some; the assay was immunoSEQ multiplex PCR. Of approximately 99,000 clones listed, approximately 95% are singletons. The sample in question was CD4+ or CD8+ T cells sorted from blood, obtained in a trial of the OX40 agonist ivuxolimab. The source of these receptors is an adult with an advanced solid tumor such as melanoma, head and neck, liver or kidney cancer.

The V call is TRBV5-1, the J call TRBJ1-2; perhaps TRBD1 as D (6 bases). The V gene lost 3 bases and the J gene lost 2 bases, with 14 bases spanning the gap. Germline loops: CDR1 SGHRS, CDR2 YFSETQ. The CDR3 contains 15 residues. CDR3 in DNA: TGCGCCAGCAGCTCCGAAGGGGGGATGAACTATGGCTACACCTTC. Translated, it gives CASSSEGGMNYGYTF.

This chain links TRBV19 with TRBJ2-7; D possibly matches TRBD1 or TRBD2 (5 bases each). The V and J ends lost 2 bases and 2 bases respectively, with 19 bases between them. This CDR3 has 17 amino acids. The germline V gene encodes CDR1 LNHDA and CDR2 SQIVND (reference sequence). CDR3 coding DNA: TGTGCCAGTAGTATATATGGGGGAGCGGTTTCGGCCTACGAGCAGTACTTC. Translation gives CASSIYGGAVSAYEQYF.

The chain recombines TRBV6-5 with TRBJ1-2, with a possible D match to TRBD1 (5 bases). CDR1 MNHEY and CDR2 SVGAGI come from the germline V gene. V shed 8 bases and J shed 4 bases, with 17 bases lying between them. CDR3 length: 14 amino acids. Here the CDR3 reads CASLGVQDPYGYTF. The DNA of the CDR3 is TGTGCCAGCCTGGGGGTACAGGACCCCTATGGCTACACCTTC.

The chain employs TRBV27 and TRBJ2-3; 8 nucleotides line up with TRBD2. This CDR3 is 16 amino acids long. Germline lookup yields CDR1 MNHEY and CDR2 SMNVEV (reference sequence). The V and J ends lost 4 bases and 4 bases, in that order; junction bases with no gene match: 10. The CDR3 loop reads CASSSGLAGVADTQYF. As DNA, the CDR3 is TGTGCCAGCAGTTCTGGACTAGCTGGGGTGGCAGATACGCAGTATTTT.

The gene calls are TRBV29-1 and TRBJ2-1; 13 bases are a match to TRBD2. Germline CDR1 SQVTM, CDR2 ANQGSEA. J was trimmed by 8 bases and V by 8 bases; bases with no gene match: 12. The CDR3 has 15 residues. In DNA form, the CDR3 reads TGCAGCATTGGACTAGCGGGAGTCCGTGGATATGAGCAGTTCTTC. This sequence encodes CSIGLAGVRGYEQFF.

V gene TRBV28 combines with J gene TRBJ1-1; D is ambiguous. In germline, CDR1 is MDHEN, CDR2 SYDVKM. V was cut by 5 bases and J by 2 bases, with 9 bases left in between. This CDR3 comprises 13 residues. The DNA for the CDR3 is TGTGCCAGCAGTCCCCCGTTAAACACTGAAGCTTTCTTT. Translated, it gives CASSPPLNTEAFF.

The chain combines TRBV27 with TRBJ1-5, with 7 positions matching TRBD1. The V segment lost 5 bases and the J segment 5 bases; nucleotides outside the gene matches: 6. The CDR3 runs to 14 residues. Germline V lookup: CDR1 MNHEY, CDR2 SMNVEV (reference sequence). The CDR3 DNA follows: TGTGCCAGCAGTGAAAGACAGGGACATCAGCCCCAGCATTTT. Protein sequence: CASSERQGHQPQHF.

The rearrangement uses TRBV6-5 and TRBJ2-5; unclear D gene. The CDR3 is 14 amino acids. The germline CDR1 and CDR2 sequences are MNHEY and SVGAGI. The V and J ends lost 4 bases and 2 bases respectively, with 11 bases between them. CDR3 sequence reads: CASSFITEQETQYF. CDR3 nucleotides: TGTGCCAGCAGTTTTATTACGGAACAAGAGACCCAGTACTTC.

The J gene is TRBJ1-6, the V gene TRBV4-2; D is perhaps TRBD1 (6 bases). Trimming left V 0 bases short and J 5 bases short, with 8 bases between. Germline loops: CDR1 LGHNA, CDR2 YNFKEQ. The CDR3 is 15 residues long. CDR3 DNA sequence: TGTGCCAGCAGCCAAGATCGGACAGATAATTCACCCCTCCACTTT. Amino acid sequence: CASSQDRTDNSPLHF.

The V call is TRBV19, the J call TRBJ2-5, with a possible D match to TRBD2 (6 bases). The germline V and J ends were trimmed by 7 bases and 5 bases, with 11 bases remaining between them. The CDR3 runs 12 residues. Germline-derived CDR1 and CDR2 are LNHDA and SQIVND (reference sequence). In DNA form, the CDR3 reads TGTGCCAGTACCGGGGGTGGGGAGACCCAGTACTTC. Translated, it gives CASTGGGETQYF.

The chain carries TRBV6-1 and TRBJ1-1, with 7 nucleotides matching TRBD1. J was trimmed by 1 base and V by 1 base; bases with no gene match: 3. The CDR3 has 15 amino acids. Germline CDR1 reads MNHNS; CDR2 reads SASEGT. For the CDR3, the DNA is TGTGCCAGCAGTGAAGAGGACAGGACGAACACTGAAGCTTTCTTT. This gives the protein CASSEEDRTNTEAFF.

The chain uses TRBV5-5 and TRBJ1-1; perhaps TRBD1 as D (5 bases). Germline V gives CDR1 SGHKS, CDR2 YYEKEE (reference sequence). V lost 0 bases and J lost 5, with 11 bases in between. The CDR3 is 14 amino acids. The CDR3 region has the DNA TGTGCCAGCAGCTTGGGCCAGGGAGGTACTGAAGCTTTCTTT. Translated: CASSLGQGGTEAFF.